Below, 26 T cell receptor beta chains from the same sample are listed, as sequenced in a study of T-cell memory formation after mild COVID-19. TCRdb redid the calling of the 5' RACE reads with MiXCR, one entry per CDR3 protein. The sample contains around 320,000 distinct CDR3 sequences, roughly 21% of which appear only once. The specimen was PBMCs or a T cell subset sorted from them (not recorded which). The receptors stem from a man younger than 30 who had mild COVID-19 (a few samples of this study predate the infection). Cell type and time point are not known.

The rearrangement uses TRBV30 and TRBJ2-2, with TRBD2 as a possible D gene (5 bases). There are 12 residues in the CDR3. Trimming removed 8 bases at V and 0 bases at J, with 7 bases between. Looked up from germline, CDR1 is GTSNPN and CDR2 is SVGIG (reference sequence). The CDR3 nucleotides read TGTGCCGGGCGGGCGAACACCGGGGAGCTGTTTTTT. It yields the protein CAGRANTGELFF.

The chain links TRBV27 to TRBJ1-1, with D uncertain. Germline loops: CDR1 MNHEY, CDR2 SMNVEV (reference sequence). The CDR3 extends over 14 amino acids. Trimming removed 6 bases from V and 2 bases from J, with 13 bases in between. The CDR3 sequence: CASSPRGRNTEAFF. The CDR3 DNA follows: TGTGCCAGCAGCCCTAGAGGCCGTAACACTGAAGCTTTCTTT.

This clonotype was seen many times. The chain couples TRBV11-1 to TRBJ2-5, with 8 bases matching TRBD1. This CDR3 has 15 amino acids. V shed 5 bases, J shed 2 bases, and the junction held 7 bases outside the gene matches. Germline CDR1 and CDR2: SGHAT and FQDESV (reference sequence). Here the CDR3 DNA reads TGTGCCAGCAGCCGTTCCGGGACAGGACAAGAGACCCAGTACTTC. As protein: CASSRSGTGQETQYF.

This clonotype has a handful of counts. This rearrangement joins TRBV5-1 to TRBJ2-7; perhaps TRBD1 as D (5 bases). The CDR3 is 13 amino acids. V was pared by 3 bases and J by 1 base, with 8 bases between. CDR1 and CDR2 from the germline V gene are SGHRS and YFSETQ. The CDR3 sequence is CASSYGQSYEQYF. CDR3 nucleotides: TGCGCCAGCAGCTACGGACAATCCTACGAGCAGTACTTC. Complete variable domain (other parts from reference TRBV5-1 and TRBJ2-7): KAGVTQTPRYLIKTRGQQVTLSCSPISGHRSVSWYQQTPGQGLQFLFEYFSETQRNKGNFPGRFSGRQFSNSRSEMNVSTLELGDSALYLCASSYGQSYEQYFGPGTRLTVT.

This chain connects TRBV2 to TRBJ2-5; tentatively, D is TRBD1 (6 bases). The germline V and J ends were trimmed by 6 bases and 5 bases, with 10 bases remaining between them. Germline assignment: CDR1 SNHLY and CDR2 FYNNEI. CDR3 length: 12 residues. The CDR3 spells CASRQRGETQYF. CDR3 DNA sequence: TGTGCCAGCAGACAAAGGGGGGAGACCCAGTACTTC.

J is TRBJ2-2 and V is TRBV3-1; no definite D call. Germline-derived CDR1 and CDR2 are LGHDT and YNNKEL (reference sequence). V lost 0 bases, J lost 4 bases, and 15 bases lay in between. The CDR3 runs to 17 residues. CDR3 loop: CASSQDFRLVGTGELFF. CDR3 nucleotide sequence: TGTGCCAGCAGCCAAGATTTCCGGCTAGTCGGCACCGGGGAGCTGTTTTTT.

V is TRBV5-5 and J is TRBJ2-1; 9 nucleotides align to TRBD2. Germline CDR1 is SGHKS and CDR2 is YYEKEE (reference sequence). With V trimmed by 4 bases and J by 3 bases, 14 bases remained unmatched. The CDR3 spans 18 residues. Here the CDR3 DNA reads TGTGCCAGCAGCCCGGCCGAGGCCGGGACTAGCAGCTACAATGAGCAGTTCTTC. This translates into CASSPAEAGTSSYNEQFF.

The chain has TRBV7-2 and TRBJ2-4; maybe TRBD1 (7 bases). The CDR3 spans 14 residues. V was trimmed by 2 bases and J by 9 bases, leaving 14 bases between them. Germline CDR1 and CDR2: SGHTA and FQGNSA. The CDR3 region has the DNA TGTGCCAGCAGCTTAACAGGGGACTTCAGCATTCAGTACTTC. Amino acid sequence: CASSLTGDFSIQYF.

The sample holds many counts of this clonotype. CDR3 DNA: TGCGCCAGCAGCGTGGGACAGGGAGGGATCGGGGAGCTGTTTTTT. Its translation is CASSVGQGGIGELFF. The genes are TRBV5-1 and TRBJ2-2; 9 bases match TRBD1. CDR1 is SGHRS, CDR2 YFSETQ, per germline. The V segment lost 4 bases and the J segment 7 bases; nucleotides outside the gene matches: 8. The CDR3 totals 15 residues. Full variable domain (outside the CDR3, taken from reference TRBV5-1 and TRBJ2-2): KAGVTQTPRYLIKTRGQQVTLSCSPISGHRSVSWYQQTPGQGLQFLFEYFSETQRNKGNFPGRFSGRQFSNSRSEMNVSTLELGDSALYLCASSVGQGGIGELFFGEGSRLTVL.

There are many counts of this clonotype. This sequence joins TRBV7-9 and TRBJ2-3; D remains unclear. The CDR3 loop spans 11 amino acids. From germline, CDR1 is SEHNR and CDR2 FQNEAQ (reference sequence). V lost 5 bases and J 5 bases, leaving 5 bases between the germline ends. The CDR3, as DNA: TGTGCCAGCAGCGAAGGAGATACGCAGTATTTT. It codes for CASSEGDTQYF.

This clonotype has a count of ten or more. V and J are TRBV7-9 and TRBJ1-2; D is undetermined. Trimming took off 1 base at V and 4 bases at J, with 7 bases between the two ends. The CDR3 runs to 13 residues. Germline V lookup: CDR1 SEHNR, CDR2 FQNEAQ (reference sequence). CDR3 coding DNA: TGTGCCAGCAGCTTAGACGAGAGCTATGGCTACACCTTC. Amino acid sequence: CASSLDESYGYTF.

This clonotype showed up just a few times. This chain uses TRBV9 with TRBJ2-2, with 8 bases aligning to TRBD1. CDR3 length: 15 residues. V trimming: 4 bases; J trimming: 1 base; junction bases outside the gene matches: 3. The germline V gene encodes CDR1 SGDLS and CDR2 YYNGEE. CDR3 sequence: CASSIGTGNTGELFF. The CDR3 DNA reads TGTGCCAGCAGCATTGGGACAGGGAACACCGGGGAGCTGTTTTTT.

This clonotype was recorded at least ten times. The CDR3 region has the DNA TGTGCCAGCAGTTACTCTTCCAGGGGGGTTCGAATGAACACTGAAGCTTTCTTT. Translation: CASSYSSRGVRMNTEAFF. The V call is TRBV6-2 or TRBV6-3, the J call TRBJ1-1; 7 nucleotides agree with TRBD1. J was trimmed by 0 bases and V by 0 bases; bases with no gene match: 10. This CDR3 contains 18 residues. Germline V gene data show CDR1 as MNHEY and CDR2 as SVGEGT.

This clonotype has more than one count but fewer than ten. V usage is TRBV7-2 and J usage is TRBJ1-4; 7 bases line up with TRBD1. Germline CDR1 reads SGHTA; CDR2 reads FQGNSA. CDR3 length equals 15 residues. Losses at the gene ends were 5 bases for V and 2 bases for J; bases not matched to a gene: 5. CDR3 region: CASSPRGGTNEKLFF. In nucleotides, the CDR3 is TGTGCCAGCAGCCCCAGGGGGGGGACTAATGAAAAACTGTTTTTT.

This clonotype has just a few counts. The rearrangement links TRBV21-1 to TRBJ2-7. TRBV21-1 is described as a pseudogene. CDR3 size: 14 residues. Here the CDR3 reads CASSKGRDFYEQYV. The CDR3 nucleotides read TGTGCCAGCAGCAAAGGCCGGGACTTCTACGAGCAGTACGTC.

For this clonotype: A junction end diverges from the germline sequence, so it may reflect a read error. The chain carries TRBV5-4 and TRBJ2-5; D might be TRBD2 (6 bases). CDR3 length: 13 residues. Germline loops: CDR1 SGHNT, CDR2 YYREEE (reference sequence). The chain's CDR3 is CASNLGGGETQYF. CDR3 coding DNA: TGTGCCAGCAACTTGGGGGGTGGGGAGACCCAGTACTTC.

This clonotype was seen repeatedly, ten times or more. The rearrangement links TRBV6-2 or TRBV6-3 to TRBJ1-6; D is unresolved. The V end was cut by 2 bases, the J end by 8 bases, with 4 bases between. Germline CDR1 MNHEY, CDR2 SVGEGT. The CDR3 length is 12 residues. The CDR3 DNA reads TGTGCCAGCAGTTACCGGGATTCACCCCTCCACTTT. Translating gives CASSYRDSPLHF.

The chain couples TRBV10-3 to TRBJ2-6, with 10 bases identical to TRBD1. Germline V gene sequence: CDR1 ENHRY, CDR2 SYGVKD. V gave up 2 bases and J gave up 0 bases; unmatched junction bases: 7. The CDR3 loop spans 19 amino acids. The CDR3 nucleotides are TGTGCCATCAGTGAGAGAGGACAGGGGGGCCTCTCTGGGGCCAACGTCCTGACTTTC. It is translated as CAISERGQGGLSGANVLTF.

This clonotype was counted a few times. V and J are TRBV4-1 and TRBJ2-4; TRBD2 agrees at 8 bases. Germline V gives CDR1 MGHRA, CDR2 YSYEKL. V dropped 0 bases and J dropped 12; count of bases not matched to a gene: 7. The CDR3 spans 14 residues. The CDR3 is CASSQEGLGGAQYF. In DNA, the CDR3 is TGCGCCAGCAGCCAAGAAGGGCTCGGGGGGGCTCAGTACTTC.

The table lists this clonotype with a few counts. CDR3 loop: CASSSPSGGADTQYF. The DNA of the CDR3 is TGTGCCAGTAGTTCGCCTAGCGGGGGGGCAGATACGCAGTATTTT. The chain combines TRBV19 with TRBJ2-3, with TRBD2 identical over 12 bases. This CDR3 comprises 15 residues. CDR1 is LNHDA and CDR2 is SQIVND in the germline V gene (reference sequence). V lost 5 bases, J lost 4 bases, and 4 bases stayed unmatched.

This clonotype appeared a few times. The V gene is TRBV28, the J gene TRBJ2-3, with a possible D match to TRBD1 (6 bases). Germline CDR1 MDHEN, CDR2 SYDVKM. This CDR3 spans 13 amino acids. Trimming pared 6 bases from V and 5 bases from J, leaving 12 bases between. Here the CDR3 reads CASRLRGRDTQYF. In nucleotides, the CDR3 is TGTGCCAGCAGGCTGAGGGGGAGAGATACGCAGTATTTT.

In this sample, this clonotype turned up a few times. This rearrangement joins TRBV7-2 to TRBJ2-1; D gene unclear. The CDR3 has 9 residues. Germline CDR1 is SGHTA and CDR2 is FQGNSA. Trimming removed 5 bases at V and 8 bases at J, with 1 base between. The CDR3, as DNA: TGTGCCAGCAGCCATGAGCAGTTCTTC. Residues: CASSHEQFF.

The CDR3 nucleotides are TGTGCCAGCCGGGGCCCTGGAAACACCATATATTTT. As protein: CASRGPGNTIYF. This rearrangement joins TRBV11-2 to TRBJ1-3, with TRBD1 as a possible D gene (5 bases). Looked up from germline, CDR1 is SGHAT and CDR2 is FQNNGV. This CDR3 comprises 12 residues. With 8 bases removed from V and 2 bases from J, the gap between germline ends came to 7 bases.

The chain has TRBV6-2 or TRBV6-3 and TRBJ1-4; possible D gene TRBD1, 6 bases. The V end lost 6 bases, the J end lost 8 bases, and 16 bases lay between the germline ends. The CDR3 is made up of 14 amino acids. CDR1 and CDR2 from the germline V gene are MNHEY and SVGEGT. The CDR3 loop reads CASRPGGRGEKLFF. The CDR3, as DNA: TGTGCCAGCAGGCCTGGGGGCCGTGGGGAAAAACTGTTTTTT.

This clonotype was counted a few times. The chain joins TRBV5-1 to TRBJ2-7; a possible D gene is TRBD1 (6 bases). In germline, CDR1 is SGHRS, CDR2 YFSETQ. The ends were cut back, 7 bases at V and 6 bases at J, with 20 bases in the middle. CDR3 size: 14 residues. CDR3 region: CASGPGDNSPEQYV. Written as DNA, the CDR3 is TGCGCCAGCGGGCCCGGGGACAATTCCCCCGAGCAGTACGTC.

This rearrangement joins TRBV5-6 to TRBJ1-5, with a weak D call TRBD1 (6 bases). Trimming pared 4 bases from V and 5 bases from J, leaving 16 bases between. Germline lookup yields CDR1 SGHDT and CDR2 YYEEEE. The CDR3 covers 15 residues. The CDR3: CASSQPTGSHQPQHF. Here the CDR3 DNA reads TGTGCCAGCAGCCAACCCACAGGGAGTCATCAGCCCCAGCATTTT.